There are a few counts of the clone carrying this T cell receptor (beta chain). The antigen is unknown. The record originates from a study of molecular identifiers for immune sequencing clone quantification. Study at large: Replicate RNA from roughly 21,000 or 96,000 naive CD8 T cells formed five aliquots; four were sequenced.

Study-wide points: A single cell's spiked Jurkat TCR RNA was reportedly detectable among one million naive cells.

With 1 base removed from V and 3 bases from J, the gap between germline ends came to 9 bases. From germline, CDR1 is DFQATT and CDR2 SNEGSKA (reference sequence). The CDR3 extends over 13 amino acids. TCRdb redid the calling of the PCR reads with MiXCR, one entry per CDR3 protein. Of 490,000 or so distinct CDR3 sequences listed, roughly 26% are singletons. Sequenced sample: naive CD8+ T cells from blood, with Jurkat cell RNA spiked in. Regarding subset: FACS-sorted CD8+CD4-CCR7+CD45RA+ naive T cells. The clonotype comes from a human donor in good health. Some libraries in this study had Jurkat cell RNA spiked in. The chain carries TRBV20-1 and TRBJ2-5, with D possibly matching TRBD2 (6 bases). CDR3 coding DNA: TGCAGTGCTAGAGGGACTATGGAAGAGACCCAGTACTTC. Translated: CSARGTMEETQYF.